A single T cell receptor beta chain is shown here with its context. Antigen: not known. These data come from a study of T cells in pancreatic ductal adenocarcinoma. Study observations and caveats: This surgical cohort overrepresents the minority presenting with early-stage disease.

The CDR3 consists of 13 residues. Germline lookup yields CDR1 SGHDN and CDR2 FVKESK. V lost 1 base, J lost 4 bases, and 7 bases lay in between. Sequencing was performed with immunoSEQ multiplex PCR; in TCRdb, only in-frame clones are kept and a portion is missing. The sample contains about 97,000 clones, about 95% of which appear only once. Selected pancreatic ductal adenocarcinoma patients had undergone surgery without neoadjuvant therapy. The chain carries TRBV14 and TRBJ2-5; D gene uncertain. The sequence was obtained from a human donor with pancreatic ductal adenocarcinoma. Material for sequencing was PBMCs. CDR3 DNA sequence: TGTGCCAGCAGCCAAGCAGGATTAGAGACCCAGTACTTC. Residues: CASSQAGLETQYF.